The 32 T cell receptor beta chains below all came from one sample that was sequenced in a study of blood T cell repertoires in COVID-19. Some clones are missing from TCRdb's copy, which holds only in-frame ones; the method was immunoSEQ multiplex PCR. The table records 120,000 to 150,000 clones, 80% to 85% of them present only once. The sequenced sample was peripheral blood. The receptors here all came from a human donor in a cohort sampled during active COVID-19.

This rearrangement joins TRBV7-2 to TRBJ2-3; 10 bases map to TRBD2. The CDR3 loop spans 19 amino acids. In germline, CDR1 is SGHTA, CDR2 FQGNSA. Unmatched junction bases numbered 12, after V lost 1 base and J lost 2 bases. The DNA of the CDR3 is TGTGCCAGCAGCTTAGGAACTGTGGGACTAGCGCTTACCACAGATACGCAGTATTTT. Translating gives CASSLGTVGLALTTDTQYF.

The chain recombines TRBV18 with TRBJ2-1, with a weak D call TRBD1 (6 bases). Looked up from germline, CDR1 is KGHSH and CDR2 is LQKENI. The CDR3 is 12 residues long. V was clipped by 6 bases and J by 7 bases, with 10 bases between them. CDR3 loop: CASSPGENEQFF. The DNA for the CDR3 is TGTGCCAGCTCCCCAGGGGAGAATGAGCAGTTCTTC.

V and J are TRBV15 and TRBJ1-5; no firm D call. CDR1 LNHNV and CDR2 YYDKDF come from the germline V gene (reference sequence). This CDR3 region has 14 residues. V lost 1 base to trimming and J lost 9 bases, with 13 bases between them. The CDR3 DNA sequence: TGTGCCACCAGCAGAGGGCCCACACCCTTGCCCCAGCATTTT. Translating gives CATSRGPTPLPQHF. Drawing the rest from reference TRBV15 and TRBJ1-5, the complete variable domain is DAMVIQNPRYQVTQFGKPVTLSCSQTLNHNVMYWYQQKSSQAPKLLFHYYDKDFNNEADTPDNFQSRRPNTSFCFLDIRSPGLGDTAMYLCATSRGPTPLPQHFGDGTRLSIL.

The V call is TRBV3-1 (or the pseudogene TRBV3-2), the J call TRBJ1-2, with D possibly matching TRBD1 (6 bases). The CDR3 consists of 14 residues. V gave up 7 bases and J gave up 4 bases, with 16 bases separating them. Germline lookup yields CDR1 LGHDT and CDR2 YNNKEL (reference sequence). CDR3 amino acids: CASNTGGQGYGYTF. The DNA of the CDR3 is TGTGCCAGCAACACCGGGGGGCAAGGCTATGGCTACACCTTC.

The sample holds one count of this clone. The V gene is TRBV19, the J gene TRBJ1-4; TRBD1 matches at 7 bases. There are 16 residues in the CDR3. CDR1 is LNHDA and CDR2 is SQIVND in the germline V gene (reference sequence). V shed 1 base, J shed 7 bases, and the junction held 9 bases outside the gene matches. This chain's CDR3 is CASSIARDRITEKLFF. The CDR3, as DNA: TGTGCCAGTAGTATAGCTAGGGACAGAATAACTGAAAAACTGTTTTTT.

The CDR3 nucleotides are TGTGCCAGCAGTTCAGGCGACCTCTATTCACCCCTCCACTTT. Translation: CASSSGDLYSPLHF. The rearrangement uses TRBV6-2 or TRBV6-3 and TRBJ1-6; D is uncertain. The CDR3 length is 14 residues. V lost 4 bases to trimming and J lost 8 bases, with 12 bases between them. Germline CDR1 MNHEY, CDR2 SVGEGT.

Here the CDR3 reads CASSPTGQGAGYGYTF. The CDR3 DNA is TGTGCCAGCAGTCCAACGGGGCAGGGGGCTGGCTATGGCTACACCTTC. This chain connects TRBV6-4 to TRBJ1-2; 8 bases align to TRBD1. The junction had 12 bases not matched to a gene; V was cut back by 5 bases and J by 4 bases. Germline CDR1 reads MRHNA; CDR2 reads SNTAGT. The CDR3 contains 16 residues.

V and J are TRBV2 and TRBJ1-3; no reliable D call. This CDR3 region has 18 residues. Germline V gene data show CDR1 as SNHLY and CDR2 as FYNNEI. Trimming took 0 bases from V and 4 from J, leaving 19 bases between them. DNA for the CDR3: TGTGCCAGCAGTGAAGCGCTCGGTCGAGGGTTCGAAGGAAACACCATATATTTT. Translation: CASSEALGRGFEGNTIYF.

This clone has a handful of counts. The V gene is TRBV7-9, the J gene TRBJ1-1; D ambiguous. CDR1 SEHNR and CDR2 FQNEAQ come from the germline V gene (reference sequence). The CDR3 covers 11 residues. The V end lost 3 bases, the J end lost 5 bases, and 4 bases lay between the germline ends. In nucleotides, the CDR3 is TGTGCCAGCAGCTTTACAACTGAAGCTTTCTTT. It codes for CASSFTTEAFF.

The chain joins TRBV24-1 to TRBJ1-1; 10 positions match TRBD1. This CDR3 contains 13 residues. V lost 7 bases, J lost 3 bases, and 1 base stayed unmatched. CDR1 is KGHDR, CDR2 SFDVKD, per germline. Here the CDR3 DNA reads TGTGCCACCAGCGGACAGGGGGACACTGAAGCTTTCTTT. Its protein product is CATSGQGDTEAFF.

V and J are TRBV5-1 and TRBJ1-6, with D perhaps matching TRBD1 (6 bases). V was shortened by 0 bases and J by 8 bases, with 15 bases between the two germline ends. Germline V lookup: CDR1 SGHRS, CDR2 YFSETQ. The CDR3 contains 16 residues. The CDR3 is CASSLVMGARDSPLHF. The CDR3 DNA reads as TGCGCCAGCAGCTTGGTAATGGGGGCAAGAGATTCACCCCTCCACTTT.

The chain employs TRBV12-5 and TRBJ2-2; a possible D gene is TRBD2 (5 bases). V was cut by 6 bases and J by 2 bases, with 13 bases left in between. This CDR3 spans 15 amino acids. Germline CDR1 is LGHNT and CDR2 is FRNRAP. CDR3 in DNA: TGTGCTAGTGGCCAGCGAGGGTATAACACCGGGGAGCTGTTTTTT. This encodes CASGQRGYNTGELFF.

This clone was found once. The rearrangement joins TRBV7-9 to TRBJ2-5; 8 bases map to TRBD1. The CDR3 consists of 15 residues. Looked up from germline, CDR1 is SEHNR and CDR2 is FQNEAQ (reference sequence). Trimming at V came to 5 bases and at J to 2 bases, leaving 7 bases not matched to a gene. The CDR3 spells CASSQPRGQQETQYF. The CDR3 nucleotides are TGTGCCAGCAGCCAACCCAGGGGGCAGCAAGAGACCCAGTACTTC.

A few counts support this clone. The chain recombines TRBV19 with TRBJ2-3; 7 bases line up with TRBD1. There are 15 residues in the CDR3. Looked up from germline, CDR1 is LNHDA and CDR2 is SQIVND (reference sequence). The ends lost 5 bases at V and 1 base at J; junction bases unmatched: 6. CDR3 DNA: TGTGCCAGTAGTGAGGGGGCCCCCGGCACAGATACGCAGTATTTT. It encodes CASSEGAPGTDTQYF.

This chain uses TRBV18 with TRBJ1-1; tentatively, D is TRBD1 (5 bases). CDR3 size: 15 residues. CDR1 KGHSH and CDR2 LQKENI come from the germline V gene. Trimming left V 2 bases short and J 2 bases short, with 12 bases between. The CDR3 reads CASSPSPQGNTEAFF. The CDR3, as DNA: TGTGCCAGCTCACCATCCCCCCAGGGCAACACTGAAGCTTTCTTT. Full variable domain (remainder filled in from reference TRBV18 and TRBJ1-1): NAGVMQNPRHLVRRRGQEARLRCSPMKGHSHVYWYRQLPEEGLKFMVYLQKENIIDESGMPKERFSAEFPKEGPSILRIQQVVRGDSAAYFCASSPSPQGNTEAFFGQGTRLTVV.

This clone was counted between two and nine times. V gene TRBV7-6 combines with J gene TRBJ2-7; no clear D gene. Germline V gives CDR1 SGHVS, CDR2 FNYEAQ. Trimming took 5 bases from V and 0 from J, leaving 11 bases between them. The CDR3 extends over 14 amino acids. CDR3 nucleotide sequence: TGTGCCAGCAGCCGATCGTTCGGCTCCTACGAGCAGTACTTC. This sequence encodes CASSRSFGSYEQYF.

This chain uses TRBV4-1 with TRBJ1-5; D possibly corresponds to TRBD1 (5 bases). V was shortened by 1 base and J by 12 bases, with 13 bases between the two germline ends. From germline, CDR1 is MGHRA and CDR2 YSYEKL. The CDR3 has 13 amino acids. CDR3 DNA sequence: TGCGCCAGCAGCCAAGCCCTGGGGGGGGTCCAGCATTTT. It codes for CASSQALGGVQHF.

For this clone: The junction differs from germline at one of its ends, possibly a read error. The chain couples TRBV4-3 to TRBJ2-7; a possible D gene is TRBD2 (5 bases). CDR3 length: 15 amino acids. Per germline, CDR1 LGHNA and CDR2 YSLEER. Written as DNA, the CDR3 is TGCGCCAGCAGCAAAGAGGAGGCGATACCCTACGAGCAGTACTTC. It translates to CASSKEEAIPYEQYF.

V and J are TRBV12-3 or TRBV12-4 and TRBJ1-5; a weak D match, TRBD1 (5 bases). Trimming shortened V by 4 bases and J by 9 bases, and 13 bases separated the two germline ends. CDR3 length: 13 amino acids. The CDR3 DNA reads as TGTGCCAGCAGTTGGAGGGGAGGCGCGCCCCAGCATTTT. Encoded protein: CASSWRGGAPQHF.

CDR3 bases: TGTGCCAGCAGCCCAACTCTTATAGACAGGTCCGAGCAGTACTTC. Encoded protein: CASSPTLIDRSEQYF. The chain couples TRBV7-9 to TRBJ2-7, with D possibly TRBD1 on 6 matching bases. The CDR3 consists of 15 residues. Trimming shortened V by 5 bases and J by 6 bases, and 20 bases separated the two germline ends. CDR1 and CDR2 from the germline V gene are SEHNR and FQNEAQ (reference sequence). The full variable domain, in which reference TRBV7-9 and TRBJ2-7 provide the parts outside the CDR3, is DTGVSQNPRHKITKRGQNVTFRCDPISEHNRLYWYRQTLGQGPEFLTYFQNEAQLEKSRLLSDRFSAERPKGSFSTLEIQRTEQGDSAMYLCASSPTLIDRSEQYFGPGTRLTVT.

The genes are TRBV2 and TRBJ1-2; 10 nucleotides agree with TRBD1. CDR3 length equals 15 residues. With 6 bases clipped from V and 0 bases from J, the junction kept 4 bases outside the gene matches. Germline loops: CDR1 SNHLY, CDR2 FYNNEI. The CDR3 region has the DNA TGTGCCAGCAGGGGGGGGACAGGGGCTAACTATGGCTACACCTTC. Amino acid sequence: CASRGGTGANYGYTF. The full variable domain, rest sourced from reference TRBV2 and TRBJ1-2, is EPEVTQTPSHQVTQMGQEVILRCVPISNHLYFYWYRQILGQKVEFLVSFYNNEISEKSEIFDDQFSVERPDGSNFTLKIRSTKLEDSAMYFCASRGGTGANYGYTFGSGTRLTVV.

The chain couples TRBV5-1 to TRBJ1-1; TRBD1 might be the D (6 bases). Trimming shortened V by 2 bases and J by 5 bases, and 13 bases separated the two germline ends. There are 14 residues in the CDR3. Germline V gives CDR1 SGHRS, CDR2 YFSETQ. CDR3 sequence reads: CASSLQGPGTEAFF. CDR3 DNA sequence: TGCGCCAGCAGCTTACAGGGACCCGGGACTGAAGCTTTCTTT. Complete variable domain (other parts from reference TRBV5-1 and TRBJ1-1): KAGVTQTPRYLIKTRGQQVTLSCSPISGHRSVSWYQQTPGQGLQFLFEYFSETQRNKGNFPGRFSGRQFSNSRSEMNVSTLELGDSALYLCASSLQGPGTEAFFGQGTRLTVV.

The chain employs TRBV6-2 or TRBV6-3 and TRBJ1-1; 7 bases are shared with TRBD1. The J segment lost 7 bases and the V segment lost 0 bases, leaving 5 bases of the junction unmatched. CDR3 length: 14 amino acids. Germline loops: CDR1 MNHEY, CDR2 SVGEGT. The DNA of the CDR3 is TGTGCCAGCAGTTACTCGGTAGCAGGGGGTGAAGCTTTCTTT. Protein sequence: CASSYSVAGGEAFF.

V gene TRBV5-6 combines with J gene TRBJ1-1, with D possibly matching TRBD1 (6 bases). Germline-derived CDR1 and CDR2 are SGHDT and YYEEEE. The V end was cut by 4 bases, the J end by 1 base, with 14 bases between. This CDR3 comprises 15 residues. Written as DNA, the CDR3 is TGTGCCAGCAGCCTAGCCGGACAGACGAACACTGAAGCTTTCTTT. Translating gives CASSLAGQTNTEAFF.

The genes are TRBV3-1 (or the pseudogene TRBV3-2) and TRBJ2-7; 8 nucleotides line up with TRBD1. The CDR3 extends over 15 amino acids. The germline CDR1 and CDR2 sequences are LGHDT and YNNKEL (reference sequence). The V gene end was trimmed by 0 bases and the J gene end by 2 bases; junction bases not matched to a gene: 3. The CDR3 coding sequence is TGTGCCAGCAGCCAAGAATCAGGGGGCCCCTACGAGCAGTACTTC. Encoded protein: CASSQESGGPYEQYF.

This clone was detected only once. CDR3 protein: CASSQDRGQNYGYTF. The CDR3 DNA sequence: TGCGCCAGCAGCCAAGATCGAGGTCAAAACTATGGCTACACCTTC. The chain couples TRBV4-3 to TRBJ1-2; D remains ambiguous. The CDR3 consists of 15 residues. The V end was cut by 0 bases, the J end by 2 bases, with 10 bases between. Germline V gene data show CDR1 as LGHNA and CDR2 as YSLEER.

The chain joins TRBV15 to TRBJ2-5; D remains unclear. Germline V gene sequence: CDR1 LNHNV, CDR2 YYDKDF (reference sequence). Deletions cut 1 base from V and 5 bases from J, with 8 bases between. The CDR3 is made up of 13 amino acids. The CDR3 coding sequence is TGTGCCACCAGCAGAGCCTTCGGGGAGACCCAGTACTTC. This codes for CATSRAFGETQYF.

This clone has a single count. The rearrangement uses TRBV5-4 and TRBJ2-5; D perhaps matches TRBD2 (7 bases). Per the germline V gene, CDR1 is SGHNT and CDR2 is YYREEE (reference sequence). The V end was cut by 4 bases, the J end by 5 bases, with 15 bases between. This CDR3 contains 14 residues. The CDR3 spells CASSPGGMEETQYF. The DNA for the CDR3 is TGTGCCAGCAGCCCGGGGGGCATGGAGGAGACCCAGTACTTC.

The gene calls are TRBV4-1 and TRBJ1-5; D not certain. Germline V CDR1 and CDR2: MGHRA, YSYEKL. With 0 bases removed from V and 1 base from J, the gap between germline ends came to 13 bases. The CDR3 covers 17 residues. CDR3 DNA sequence: TGCGCCAGCAGCCAAGAGGGCAGCAGCCCGAGCAATCAGCCCCAGCATTTT. This sequence encodes CASSQEGSSPSNQPQHF.

The V and J genes are TRBV7-2 and TRBJ1-5; no reliable D call. The CDR3 length is 12 residues. Between the trimmed V and J ends, which lost 1 base and 5 bases, there was a span of 3 bases. Germline CDR1 SGHTA, CDR2 FQGNSA. CDR3 sequence (DNA): TGTGCCAGCAGCTTAGTAGATCAGCCCCAGCATTTT. This encodes CASSLVDQPQHF.

The CDR3 sequence: CASSREGQGEGKLFF. As DNA, the CDR3 is TGTGCCAGCAGCCGGGAGGGACAGGGGGAAGGAAAACTGTTTTTT. The chain couples TRBV11-2 to TRBJ1-4; TRBD1 matches at 11 bases. There are 15 residues in the CDR3. J lost 10 bases, V lost 5 bases, and 9 bases had no gene match. Germline CDR1 reads SGHAT; CDR2 reads FQNNGV.

The J gene is TRBJ2-3, the V gene TRBV7-9; 8 bases map to TRBD1. The V gene's germline CDR1 is SEHNR and CDR2 FQNEAQ (reference sequence). The CDR3 extends over 17 amino acids. Unmatched junction bases numbered 11, after V lost 1 base and J lost 5 bases. Here the CDR3 reads CASSLDHPGGWGDTQYF. In DNA form, the CDR3 reads TGTGCCAGCAGCTTAGATCATCCAGGGGGCTGGGGAGATACGCAGTATTTT.